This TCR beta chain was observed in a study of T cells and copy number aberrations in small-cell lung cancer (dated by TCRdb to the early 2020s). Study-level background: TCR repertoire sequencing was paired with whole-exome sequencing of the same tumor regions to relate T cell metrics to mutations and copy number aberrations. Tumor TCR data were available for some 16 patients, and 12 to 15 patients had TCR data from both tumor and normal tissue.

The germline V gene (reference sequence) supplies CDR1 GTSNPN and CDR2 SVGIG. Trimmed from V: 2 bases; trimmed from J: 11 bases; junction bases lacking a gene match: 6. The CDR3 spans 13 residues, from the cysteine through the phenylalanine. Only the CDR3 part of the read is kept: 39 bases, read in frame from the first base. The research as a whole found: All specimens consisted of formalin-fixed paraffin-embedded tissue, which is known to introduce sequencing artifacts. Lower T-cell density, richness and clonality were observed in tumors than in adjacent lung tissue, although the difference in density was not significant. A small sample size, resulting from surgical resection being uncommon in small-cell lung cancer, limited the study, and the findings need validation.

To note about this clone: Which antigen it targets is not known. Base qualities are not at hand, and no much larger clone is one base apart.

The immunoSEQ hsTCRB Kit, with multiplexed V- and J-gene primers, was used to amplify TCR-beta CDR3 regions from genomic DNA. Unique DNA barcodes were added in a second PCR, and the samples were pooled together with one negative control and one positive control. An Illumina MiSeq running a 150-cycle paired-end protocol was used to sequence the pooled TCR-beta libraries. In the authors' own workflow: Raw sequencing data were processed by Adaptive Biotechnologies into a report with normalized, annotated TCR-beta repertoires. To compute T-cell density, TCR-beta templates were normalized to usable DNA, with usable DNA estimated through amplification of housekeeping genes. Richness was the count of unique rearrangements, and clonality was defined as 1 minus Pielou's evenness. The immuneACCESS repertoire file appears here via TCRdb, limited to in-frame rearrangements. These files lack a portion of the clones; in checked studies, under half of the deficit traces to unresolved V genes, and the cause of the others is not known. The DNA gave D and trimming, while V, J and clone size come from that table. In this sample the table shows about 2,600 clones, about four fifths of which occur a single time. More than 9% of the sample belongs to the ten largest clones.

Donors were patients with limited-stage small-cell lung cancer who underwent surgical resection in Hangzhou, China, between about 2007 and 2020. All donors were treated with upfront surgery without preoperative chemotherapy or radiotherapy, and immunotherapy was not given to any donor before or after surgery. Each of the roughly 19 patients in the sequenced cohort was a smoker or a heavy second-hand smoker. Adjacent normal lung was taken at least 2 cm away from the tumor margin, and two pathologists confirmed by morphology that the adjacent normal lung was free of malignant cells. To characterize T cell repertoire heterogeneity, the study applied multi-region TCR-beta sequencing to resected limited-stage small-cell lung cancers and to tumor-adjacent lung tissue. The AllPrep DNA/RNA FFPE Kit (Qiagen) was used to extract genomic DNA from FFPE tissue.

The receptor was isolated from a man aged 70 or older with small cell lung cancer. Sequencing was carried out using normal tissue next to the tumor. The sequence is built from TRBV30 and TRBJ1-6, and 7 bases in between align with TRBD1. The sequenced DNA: TGTGCCTGGAGTTCACGACAGGGTCCACCCCTCCACTTT. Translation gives CAWSSRQGPPLHF.